The 27 T cell receptor beta chains reported below all come from one sample, sequenced in a study of blood T cell repertoires in COVID-19 (dated by TCRdb to about 2020). Library method: the immunoSEQ multiplex PCR assay. TCRdb mirrors the immuneACCESS table, restricted to in-frame sequences. Some clones are absent from its copies; in checked studies, under half trace to an unresolved V gene, and the reason for the others is unknown. The sample table contains under 150,000 clones; only one count was recorded for under 90% of them. The ten top clones hold 3% to 4% of the sample. Sequencing input: PBMCs or T cells enriched from blood (not recorded which). The receptors come from a man in his fifties or sixties in a cohort exposed to, infected with or recovered from COVID-19 (not recorded which).

This chain joins TRBV19 and TRBJ1-5; D perhaps matches TRBD1 (6 bases). V was cut by 7 bases and J by 4 bases, with 14 bases left in between. The CDR3 is made up of 14 amino acids. The germline V gene encodes CDR1 LNHDA and CDR2 SQIVND (reference sequence). CDR3: CASMAYRANQPQHF. DNA of the CDR3: TGTGCCAGTATGGCCTACAGGGCAAATCAGCCCCAGCATTTT.

This rearrangement joins TRBV9 to TRBJ2-5; 8 bases line up with TRBD1. The ends lost 1 base at V and 4 bases at J; junction bases unmatched: 6. Germline V CDR1 and CDR2: SGDLS, YYNGEE. This CDR3 contains 15 residues. The CDR3 protein is CASSVLTGEGETQYF. As DNA, the CDR3 is TGTGCCAGCAGCGTACTGACAGGGGAAGGAGAGACCCAGTACTTC.

The rearrangement links TRBV7-2 to TRBJ2-1; 8 bases are a match to TRBD1. CDR1 is SGHTA, CDR2 FQGNSA, per germline. Trimming took 5 bases from V and 12 from J; bases not matched to a gene: 12. The CDR3 sequence is 14 residues long. CDR3 nucleotide sequence: TGTGCCAGCAGCGATAAGACAGGGGTGGAGGGGCAGTTCTTC. Its translation: CASSDKTGVEGQFF.

This rearrangement joins TRBV12-5 to TRBJ1-3; tentative D call: TRBD1 (5 bases). V was shortened by 5 bases and J by 0 bases, with 8 bases between the two germline ends. The CDR3 extends over 14 amino acids. Germline V gives CDR1 LGHNT, CDR2 FRNRAP. The CDR3 DNA sequence: TGTGCTAGTGGTCCGACAGCCTCTGGAAACACCATATATTTT. Its translation: CASGPTASGNTIYF.

This chain joins TRBV3-1 (or the pseudogene TRBV3-2) and TRBJ1-6, with a weak D call TRBD1 (6 bases). This CDR3 is built from 14 residues. V lost 4 bases and J lost 9, with 13 bases in between. In germline, CDR1 is LGHDT, CDR2 YNNKEL (reference sequence). The CDR3 DNA reads TGTGCCAGCAGCCGGCAGGGGAGGGGTTCACCCCTCCACTTT. It codes for CASSRQGRGSPLHF.

This clone was seen once. The genes are TRBV24-1 and TRBJ2-7; D remains ambiguous. The CDR3 totals 13 residues. Trimming shortened V by 5 bases and J by 2 bases, and 9 bases separated the two germline ends. The V gene's germline CDR1 is KGHDR and CDR2 SFDVKD. The CDR3 DNA reads TGTGCCACCAGTGGGCCTTCCCCCTACGAGCAGTACTTC. This gives the protein CATSGPSPYEQYF.

The chain carries TRBV6-5 and TRBJ2-5; tentative D call: TRBD1 (6 bases). Germline CDR1 MNHEY, CDR2 SVGAGI. There are 14 residues in the CDR3. V was trimmed by 7 bases and J by 2 bases, leaving 14 bases between them. DNA for the CDR3: TGTGCCAGCAATGGAGGAAGGGGGCAAGAGACCCAGTACTTC. Encoded protein: CASNGGRGQETQYF.

The V call is TRBV3-1 (or the pseudogene TRBV3-2), the J call TRBJ2-2; TRBD2 agrees at 8 bases. V dropped 0 bases and J dropped 6; count of bases not matched to a gene: 12. CDR3 length: 18 amino acids. Germline assignment: CDR1 LGHDT and CDR2 YNNKEL (reference sequence). The CDR3 nucleotides read TGTGCCAGCAGCCAAGACCCGATCGGGGGGGGCGCCTCCGGGGAGCTGTTTTTT. Translated, it gives CASSQDPIGGGASGELFF.

V and J are TRBV4-1 and TRBJ2-2; 7 bases agree with TRBD2. Per germline, CDR1 MGHRA and CDR2 YSYEKL. V trimming: 4 bases; J trimming: 6 bases; junction bases outside the gene matches: 8. This CDR3 spans 15 amino acids. The CDR3 region has the DNA TGCGCCAGCAGCCGAACAACGGGGGGTCCCGGGGAGCTGTTTTTT. Its protein product is CASSRTTGGPGELFF.

This sequence joins TRBV19 and TRBJ1-1; the D gene is possibly TRBD1 (6 bases). This CDR3 spans 16 amino acids. The V end was cut by 2 bases, the J end by 4 bases, with 17 bases between. CDR1 is LNHDA, CDR2 SQIVND, per germline (reference sequence). CDR3 in amino acids: CASSILQGRASTEAFF. Here the CDR3 DNA reads TGTGCCAGTAGTATACTTCAGGGGAGGGCGAGCACTGAAGCTTTCTTT.

This chain uses TRBV29-1 with TRBJ1-1; unclear D gene. The CDR3 has 12 amino acids. V was clipped by 7 bases and J by 4 bases, with 13 bases between them. Germline assignment: CDR1 SQVTM and CDR2 ANQGSEA. The CDR3 DNA follows: TGCAGCGCCACCCCGGGTGTCACTGAAGCTTTCTTT. Its translation: CSATPGVTEAFF.

The gene calls are TRBV19 and TRBJ2-6; 11 bases fit TRBD2. The CDR3 runs 17 residues. The junction had 7 bases not matched to a gene; V was cut back by 5 bases and J by 4 bases. Germline V gives CDR1 LNHDA, CDR2 SQIVND (reference sequence). The CDR3 coding sequence is TGTGCCAGTAGTCTACTAGCGGGGGTGGGGGGGGCCAACGTCCTGACTTTC. Its translation: CASSLLAGVGGANVLTF. The complete variable domain, with remaining parts taken from reference TRBV19 and TRBJ2-6, reads DGGITQSPKYLFRKEGQNVTLSCEQNLNHDAMYWYRQDPGQGLRLIYYSQIVNDFQKGDIAEGYSVSREKKESFPLTVTSAQKNPTAFYLCASSLLAGVGGANVLTFGAGSRLTVL.

This clone came up a few times. V is TRBV9 and J is TRBJ1-3; D is undetermined. CDR3 length: 15 amino acids. CDR1 is SGDLS, CDR2 YYNGEE, per germline. Trimming took 4 bases from V and 0 from J, leaving 11 bases between them. CDR3 protein: CASSSSGISGNTIYF. In DNA, the CDR3 is TGTGCCAGCAGCTCCTCGGGAATCTCTGGAAACACCATATATTTT.

This chain connects TRBV11-2 to TRBJ2-3, with D possibly being TRBD2 (6 bases). This CDR3 region has 15 residues. Germline lookup yields CDR1 SGHAT and CDR2 FQNNGV. Between the trimmed V and J ends, which lost 1 base and 0 bases, there was a span of 8 bases. The CDR3 nucleotides read TGTGCCAGCAGCTTAGCAAGCGGGAGCACAGATACGCAGTATTTT. It codes for CASSLASGSTDTQYF.

This chain uses TRBV4-3 with TRBJ2-2; TRBD1 matches 8 bases. The J segment lost 2 bases and the V segment lost 3 bases, leaving 11 bases of the junction unmatched. Germline CDR1 LGHNA, CDR2 YSLEER. The CDR3 loop spans 18 amino acids. CDR3 bases: TGCGCCAGCAGCCATTTTCGGCCCGGGACAGGTAACACCGGGGAGCTGTTTTTT. This translates into CASSHFRPGTGNTGELFF.

This rearrangement joins TRBV6-5 to TRBJ1-5; 9 bases line up with TRBD1. In germline, CDR1 is MNHEY, CDR2 SVGAGI. The CDR3 is made up of 15 amino acids. Losses at the gene ends were 4 bases for V and 4 bases for J; bases not matched to a gene: 5. Written as DNA, the CDR3 is TGTGCCAGCAGTTTCCGGGACAGGGAAAATCAGCCCCAGCATTTT. Translating gives CASSFRDRENQPQHF.

The chain links TRBV28 to TRBJ1-2, with a tentative D call TRBD1 (6 bases). The germline V gene encodes CDR1 MDHEN and CDR2 SYDVKM. The CDR3 contains 15 residues. V was clipped by 1 base and J by 2 bases, with 11 bases between them. The CDR3 region has the DNA TGTGCCAGCAGTTTATTGCGAACAGGGAACTATGGCTACACCTTC. Amino acid sequence: CASSLLRTGNYGYTF.

This chain uses TRBV6-4 with TRBJ2-1; 13 bases match TRBD2. This CDR3 spans 16 amino acids. Germline V gives CDR1 MRHNA, CDR2 SNTAGT. J lost 7 bases, V lost 3 bases, and 6 bases had no gene match. The CDR3 loop reads CASSELAGGIGNEQFF. CDR3 DNA sequence: TGTGCCAGCAGTGAACTAGCGGGGGGGATAGGGAATGAGCAGTTCTTC.

This clone has just a few counts. The chain uses TRBV28 and TRBJ1-2; 7 bases line up with TRBD1. In germline, CDR1 is MDHEN, CDR2 SYDVKM. This CDR3 comprises 16 residues. Losses at the gene ends were 1 base for V and 2 bases for J; bases not matched to a gene: 7. CDR3 nucleotides: TGTGCCAGCAGTTTATTGTTGGGACAGCAAAACTATGGCTACACCTTC. This codes for CASSLLLGQQNYGYTF.

CDR3 bases: TGTGCCAGCAGTTACTCGACAGGAAGTTCGACAGATACGCAGTATTTT. Protein product: CASSYSTGSSTDTQYF. This chain links TRBV6-5 with TRBJ2-3; D may be TRBD1 (6 bases). The V and J ends lost 0 bases and 3 bases respectively, with 13 bases between them. Germline CDR1 and CDR2: MNHEY and SVGAGI. The CDR3 is 16 residues long.

The chain joins TRBV13 to TRBJ1-1; 8 bases are a match to TRBD1. Germline V gives CDR1 PRHDT, CDR2 FYEKMQ (reference sequence). The CDR3 runs to 16 residues. The junction had 15 bases not matched to a gene; V was cut back by 1 base and J by 11 bases. CDR3 DNA: TGTGCCAGCAGCTTAGCACCTGGGCTGACAGGGGAATTGGCTTTCTTT. This gives the protein CASSLAPGLTGELAFF.

The chain employs TRBV2 and TRBJ1-1; 12 bases match TRBD1. Unmatched junction bases numbered 4, after V lost 7 bases and J lost 4 bases. Per germline, CDR1 SNHLY and CDR2 FYNNEI. The CDR3 has 14 amino acids. CDR3 loop: CASKGQGAPTEAFF. The CDR3 coding sequence is TGTGCCAGCAAGGGACAGGGGGCGCCCACTGAAGCTTTCTTT.

This clone is termed medium-sized. The same CDR3 can be traced to other DNA sequences in this sample. The chain employs TRBV7-9 and TRBJ2-5; D ambiguous. The V end was cut by 3 bases, the J end by 5 bases, with 7 bases between. The germline V gene encodes CDR1 SEHNR and CDR2 FQNEAQ (reference sequence). The CDR3 runs 12 residues. The CDR3: CASSLVEETQYF. The CDR3 DNA is TGTGCCAGCAGCTTGGTTGAGGAGACCCAGTACTTC.

This chain uses TRBV24-1 with TRBJ1-4; the match to TRBD1 covers 7 bases. The CDR3 is 13 residues long. V lost 9 bases, J lost 3 bases, and 3 bases stayed unmatched. Germline lookup yields CDR1 KGHDR and CDR2 SFDVKD. Here the CDR3 DNA reads TGTGCCACCCCGGGACAGCCTAATGAAAAACTGTTTTTT. Translating gives CATPGQPNEKLFF.

This rearrangement joins TRBV5-1 to TRBJ2-5; 8 nucleotides agree with TRBD1. The J segment lost 2 bases and the V segment lost 7 bases, leaving 10 bases of the junction unmatched. This CDR3 contains 15 residues. Germline CDR1 SGHRS, CDR2 YFSETQ. CDR3 sequence (DNA): TGCGCCAGCCGCACAGGGGGAGAAGGGCAAGAGACCCAGTACTTC. It specifies CASRTGGEGQETQYF. The whole variable domain, filled in from reference TRBV5-1 and TRBJ2-5, reads KAGVTQTPRYLIKTRGQQVTLSCSPISGHRSVSWYQQTPGQGLQFLFEYFSETQRNKGNFPGRFSGRQFSNSRSEMNVSTLELGDSALYLCASRTGGEGQETQYFGPGTRLLVL.

This chain's CDR3 is CATDDRVHEQYF. The DNA of the CDR3 is TGTGCCACGGACGACAGGGTCCACGAGCAGTACTTC. V usage is TRBV28 and J usage is TRBJ2-7; 7 bases agree with TRBD1. Trimming removed 10 bases from V and 5 bases from J; junction bases left unmatched: 8. CDR3 length equals 12 residues. Per the germline V gene, CDR1 is MDHEN and CDR2 is SYDVKM.

The count of this clone is one. This chain joins TRBV7-3 and TRBJ1-5; no reliable D call. V lost 5 bases to trimming and J lost 7 bases, with 15 bases between them. This CDR3 spans 14 amino acids. Germline V lookup: CDR1 SGHTA, CDR2 FQGTGA. This CDR3 reads CASSPWRQRQPQHF. DNA of the CDR3: TGTGCCAGCAGCCCCTGGCGGCAACGACAGCCCCAGCATTTT.